A selection of T cell receptor beta chains follows, all from one sample in a study of T-cell memory formation after mild COVID-19. MiXCR was run by TCRdb on the 5' RACE reads, yielding one entry per CDR3 protein. The sample includes around 370,000 distinct CDR3 sequences, 20% to 25% of them seen just once. Input material: PBMCs or a T cell subset sorted from them (not recorded which). Receptors originate from an adult woman who had mild COVID-19 (a few samples of this study predate the infection). Cell type and time point are not known. CDR3s include the opening cysteine and the closing phenylalanine or tryptophan. The D gene is left open where the match is weak. Clone sizes are given selectively: once, few, many, or a class where the clone is expanded.

TRBJ2-1,15,.,TRBV7-6,.,TGTGCCAGCAGCCCAATAGGACTCCGGGCGGATGAGCAGTTCTTC,CASSPIGLRADEQFF
TRBJ2-5,14,.,TRBV7-8,TRBD1,TGTGCCAGCAGCTCGCGGACAGGGACGAGGACCCAGTACTTC,CASSSRTGTRTQYF
TRBJ2-4,13,.,TRBV18,.,TGTGCCAGCTCACCGGCTAGGAAAAACATTCAGTACTTC,CASSPARKNIQYF
TRBJ2-1,15,few,TRBV24-1,TRBD1,TGTGCCACCAGTGCCTACCGGGACAGGGGTAATGAGCAGTTCTTC,CATSAYRDRGNEQFF
TRBJ2-7,11,few,TRBV29-1,.,TGCAGCGTTGAATGGGGATACGAGCAGTACTTC,CSVEWGYEQYF
TRBJ2-1,19,large,TRBV11-2,TRBD2,TGTGCCAGCAGCCCACTATTATTGGGGACTAGTCGGCCCTACAATGAGCAGTTCTTC,CASSPLLLGTSRPYNEQFF
TRBJ1-5,15,few,TRBV7-6,.,TGTGCCAGCAGCTTAGCGGGAAGGCACGATCAGCCCCAGCATTTT,CASSLAGRHDQPQHF
TRBJ2-1,14,.,TRBV18,.,TGTGCCAGCTCACCACCGCAGCCGAACAATGAGCAGTTCTTC,CASSPPQPNNEQFF
TRBJ1-1,15,.,TRBV6-2/TRBV6-3,.,TGTGCCAGCAGTTACGGAGGGACGGGGGGCACTGAAGCTTTCTTT,CASSYGGTGGTEAFF
TRBJ1-5,15,.,TRBV18,.,TGTGCCAGCTCACCACGGGGGGTAGGCAATCAGCCCCAGCATTTT,CASSPRGVGNQPQHF
TRBJ1-2,12,.,TRBV6-1,.,TGTGCCAGCAGTGCGGGGCACTATGGCTACACCTTC,CASSAGHYGYTF
TRBJ2-1,16,.,TRBV7-9,.,TGTGCCAGCAGCCCGCGACAGACAAGGGCCTACAATGAGCAGTTCTTC,CASSPRQTRAYNEQFF
TRBJ2-5,12,.,TRBV15,.,TGTGCCACCAGCAGTTTCGGGGGGACCCAGTACTTC,CATSSFGGTQYF
TRBJ2-7,12,.,TRBV7-9,.,TGTGCCAGCAGAGAGCAGTCCTACGAGCAGTACTTC,CASREQSYEQYF
TRBJ2-3,17,few,TRBV7-2,TRBD2,TGTGCCAGCAGCTTAGTCTGGCTAGCGGGGGACCCAGATACGCAGTATTTT,CASSLVWLAGDPDTQYF
TRBJ2-2,21,few,TRBV2,TRBD2,TGTGCCAGCAGTGTACCAGGATTAAATAAGGGCGGGAGAAGGAGTATCGGGGAGCTGTTTTTT,CASSVPGLNKGGRRSIGELFF
TRBJ2-1,17,.,TRBV27,TRBD1,TGTGCCAGCAGTTTATCGGCCGCGACAGGGGGGTACAATGAGCAGTTCTTC,CASSLSAATGGYNEQFF
TRBJ2-7,14,few,TRBV20-1,TRBD2,TGCAGTGCTAGGGCGATAGCGGGGGGAAGCGAGCAGTACTTC,CSARAIAGGSEQYF
TRBJ2-4,18,.,TRBV6-6,.,TGTGCCAGCAGTTACTCGAAGGAAGGCGACCAGGTCAAAAACATTCAGTACTTC,CASSYSKEGDQVKNIQYF
TRBJ2-2,16,few,TRBV5-5,TRBD1,TGTGCCAGCAGCCATCGACAGGGGGCGACGGCCGGGGAGCTGTTTTTT,CASSHRQGATAGELFF
TRBJ2-2,16,.,TRBV12-3/TRBV12-4,TRBD2,TGTGCCAGCAGTTCCGGACTAGCGGGTATTACCGGGGAGCTGTTTTTT,CASSSGLAGITGELFF
TRBJ2-2,13,few,TRBV24-1,.,TGTGCCACCAGTGCTGCGGGGAGCGGGGAGCTGTTTTTT,CATSAAGSGELFF
TRBJ2-2,16,few,TRBV9,.,TGTGCCAGCAGCGCTAGACAGGACGCGAACACCGGGGAGCTGTTTTTT,CASSARQDANTGELFF
TRBJ2-5,15,.,TRBV4-1,.,TGCGCCAGCAGCCAAGATCCACACAGGGAAGAGACCCAGTACTTC,CASSQDPHREETQYF
TRBJ1-1,14,.,TRBV12-3/TRBV12-4,TRBD1,TGTGCCAGCAGCCTCCGGGACAGGGTCACTGAAGCTTTCTTT,CASSLRDRVTEAFF
TRBJ2-1,17,few,TRBV6-5,.,TGTGCCAGCAGTTCATCGACGACCCAACTCTTGTACAATGAGCAGTTCTTC,CASSSSTTQLLYNEQFF
TRBJ2-3,14,many,TRBV20-1,.,TGCAGTGCCCGAAGGCAGCCTGGCACAGATACGCAGTATTTT,CSARRQPGTDTQYF
TRBJ2-5,15,.,TRBV5-6,.,TGTGCCAGCAGCCGGGGACGGAACCAGCAAGAGACCCAGTACTTC,CASSRGRNQQETQYF
TRBJ2-3,16,.,TRBV7-9,.,TGTGCCAGCAGCGCAAAGACAGGGACTAGGCCAGATACGCAGTATTTT,CASSAKTGTRPDTQYF
TRBJ2-6,17,.,TRBV5-1,.,TGCGCCAGCAGCTTGGTAAGCCTTAGCTCTGGGGCCAACGTCCTGACTTTC,CASSLVSLSSGANVLTF
TRBJ2-5,17,few,TRBV12-3/TRBV12-4,TRBD2,TGTGCCAGCAGCCGTACTAGCGGGGGGCCTCTGGGGGAGACCCAGTACTTC,CASSRTSGGPLGETQYF
TRBJ2-7,17,few,TRBV6-6,TRBD2,TGTGCCAGCAGTTACCCCAATAGCGGGAGGAGCTCCTACGAGCAGTACTTC,CASSYPNSGRSSYEQYF
TRBJ2-3,13,few,TRBV2,TRBD1,TGTGCCAGCGAGGGGACAGGGGGAGATACGCAGTATTTT,CASEGTGGDTQYF
TRBJ2-5,12,.,TRBV29-1,.,TGCAGCGTTGAAGGGACGCGGGAGACCCAGTACTTC,CSVEGTRETQYF
TRBJ2-1,15,.,TRBV20-1,.,TGCAGTGCTAAAAAGCCGGGACGGGCCTACAATGAGCAGTTCTTC,CSAKKPGRAYNEQFF
TRBJ2-3,14,few,TRBV6-5,.,TGTGCCACTTACCGGGCCCGATCCGGAGATACGCAGTATTTT,CATYRARSGDTQYF
TRBJ1-2,13,few,TRBV20-1,TRBD1,TGCAATTACAGGGGGCCCTCTAACTATGGCTACACCTTC,CNYRGPSNYGYTF
TRBJ2-5,13,.,TRBV12-3/TRBV12-4,TRBD1,TGTGCCAGCAGTCGGGACAGTGAGGAGACCCAGTACTTC,CASSRDSEETQYF
TRBJ2-1,13,.,TRBV30,.,TGTGCCTGGAGTGGACTGCTGCATCATGAGCAGTTCTTC,CAWSGLLHHEQFF
TRBJ2-5,12,many,TRBV7-9,.,TGTGCTCTTGGTGGCGGCCAAGAGACCCAGTACTTC,CALGGGQETQYF